The 5 T cell receptor beta chains presented below share a single source sample, sequenced in a study of PD-L1 blockade in urothelial cancer. Time point given: peripheral blood 6 weeks after treatment start. Method: immunoSEQ multiplex PCR; TCRdb's copy keeps in-frame clones and lacks some. The sample consists of approximately 120,000 clones, about 84% of them appearing once. The sequencing used PBMCs, collected around atezolizumab (anti-PD-L1) treatment. These receptors originate from a man aged 50 or older with urothelial cancer.

This chain connects TRBV6-5 to TRBJ2-7; 14 bases fit TRBD2. The CDR3 spans 15 residues. J gave up 2 bases and V 6 bases, and 3 bases lay outside the gene matches. CDR1 and CDR2 (germline): MNHEY, SVGAGI. CDR3 sequence reads: CASRGLAGGTYEQYF. CDR3 nucleotide sequence: TGTGCCAGCAGAGGACTAGCGGGAGGCACCTACGAGCAGTACTTC.

V is TRBV9 and J is TRBJ2-2; D is possibly TRBD2 (6 bases). V dropped 4 bases and J dropped 4 bases, with 17 bases sitting between them. The CDR3 is 16 amino acids. CDR1 is SGDLS, CDR2 YYNGEE, per germline. The CDR3 is CASSYRVAATTGELFF. The CDR3 DNA reads TGTGCCAGCAGCTACCGAGTAGCGGCAACCACCGGGGAGCTGTTTTTT.

The chain couples TRBV30 to TRBJ2-3; perhaps TRBD1 as D (6 bases). This CDR3 has 14 residues. Germline V gene sequence: CDR1 GTSNPN, CDR2 SVGIG (reference sequence). The germline V and J ends were trimmed by 3 bases and 1 base, with 11 bases remaining between them. CDR3 nucleotide sequence: TGTGCCTGGAGCAGACAGGCCCGCACAGATACGCAGTATTTT. It specifies CAWSRQARTDTQYF.

This chain connects TRBV13 to TRBJ2-5, with 7 bases identical to TRBD1. Germline V CDR1 and CDR2: PRHDT, FYEKMQ (reference sequence). The ends lost 1 base at V and 6 bases at J; junction bases unmatched: 5. The CDR3 is 14 amino acids. The chain's CDR3 is CASSLVGGEKTQYF. The CDR3 DNA reads TGTGCCAGCAGCTTAGTAGGGGGCGAGAAGACCCAGTACTTC.

This chain joins TRBV5-1 and TRBJ2-1; 8 bases agree with TRBD2. The length of the CDR3 is 14 residues. Germline V gene data show CDR1 as SGHRS and CDR2 as YFSETQ. Trimming at V came to 5 bases and at J to 6 bases, leaving 7 bases not matched to a gene. The CDR3 DNA sequence: TGCGCCAGCAGTTATAGCGGGGAAGGCAATGAGCAGTTCTTC. This encodes CASSYSGEGNEQFF.